Listed below are T cell receptor beta chains from one sample, sequenced in a study of blood T cell repertoires in COVID-19. Data came from immunoSEQ multiplex PCR; TCRdb stores just in-frame clones and leaves some out. The sample yields 170,000 or so clones, 87% seen once. Sequencing used peripheral blood. The receptors were sampled from a woman aged 18-29 years who had recovered from COVID-19. The conserved cysteine and the conserved F or W are not part of the CDR3 here. D genes are given only for firm matches. Clone size, where shown, is once, few, many, or a class for clones that have expanded.

. TRBV5-4 . ASRTSGHLNTEAF
. TRBV5-6 . ASSLLGRGIFNEQF
TRBD1 TRBV27 . ASSPSTGINQPQH
TRBD1 TRBV6-5 . ASDDRGYGYT
TRBD1 TRBV24-1 . ATSAEQGKSWTQY
. TRBV7-2 . ASSLRQRNEKLF
TRBD2 TRBV15 . ATSSRGGSRPSSYNEQF
. TRBV7-3 few ASSLGQATEAF
TRBD2 TRBV27 . ASSFRCLLGLAYQETQY
. TRBV6-5 . ASRRSAGIYGYT
TRBD2 TRBV3-1/TRBV3-2 . ASSFLPSGSNQETQY
. TRBV6-2/TRBV6-3 . ASSTGSSSTDTQY
TRBD1 TRBV4-1 once ASSQNAGTGANYGYT
TRBD1 TRBV9 . ASSVAPGQGRDEQY
. TRBV9 . ASSVVPGDETQY
. TRBV4-1 . ASSQDLEGWNTEAF
TRBD1 TRBV6-5 . ASSYTGTGYSPLH
. TRBV4-1 once ASSQDRVSGANVLT
TRBD2 TRBV3-1/TRBV3-2 . ASSDHKLAGGLTDTQY
TRBD1 TRBV7-2 . ASSRTTDRVGQPQH
. TRBV15 . ATSREPGTEAF
. TRBV5-1 . ASSLASQETQY
TRBD1 TRBV6-5 . ASSYRDRGYEQY
. TRBV4-3 few ASSQFPTDEAF
. TRBV11-1 once ASSLHPAGNSPLH
TRBD1 TRBV3-1/TRBV3-2 . ASSRYSTGGGHGYT
TRBD2 TRBV4-1 . ASSRPGTSQETQY
TRBD1 TRBV19 . ASSAGTGGGGTEAF
. TRBV30 few ASLYNRVSTEAF
TRBD2 TRBV27 . ASSPSWAGGLGEF
TRBD2 TRBV5-4 . ASSLASGRARETQY
TRBD1 TRBV5-4 . ASSLLGDSSNEKLF
. TRBV7-3 once ASGWGGPNNEQF
. TRBV9 . ASSSLGRQETQY
TRBD1 TRBV7-3 . ASSLQGARNYGYT
TRBD2 TRBV30 . AWSGSSGKETQY
TRBD2 TRBV16 . ASSQPRGGGPGANVLT
. TRBV6-5 few ASSKGVGNTIY
TRBD1 TRBV12-3/TRBV12-4 . ASSGDRYGYT
. TRBV9 . ASSVRQRNTEAF
TRBD1 TRBV3-1/TRBV3-2 . ASSRLRDRGRYEQY
. TRBV7-8 once ASSLIGTSYYEQY
. TRBV2 . ASSQGGVGQPQH
TRBD1 TRBV29-1 . SVISGTGGGNQPQH
. TRBV7-2 . ASSPDGAGELF
TRBD2 TRBV9 once ASSVVASGYNEQF
TRBD1 TRBV18 . ASSSGGVLDRNNSPLH
. TRBV2 . ASKGGAEGYT
TRBD1 TRBV2 . ASSRQGNEQF
TRBD2 TRBV7-3 . ASSRTSDNTGELF
. TRBV29-1 . SAHGGFGQPQH
. TRBV9 once ASSPSLSSYNEQF
TRBD2 TRBV7-2 . ASSLSGGLNNEQF
. TRBV7-6 . ASSLGADYGYT
. TRBV6-6 few ASRTLGGQETQY
. TRBV4-3 . ASSQYRGGTGELF
. TRBV5-4 . ASSIASRGSYT
TRBD1 TRBV2 . ASSVGQGNQPQH
. TRBV10-1 . ASSVGEDSQF
. TRBV19 . ASSMPGVPQY